The rows below give T cell receptor beta chains drawn from one sample of a study of blood T cell repertoires in COVID-19. Profiled with immunoSEQ multiplex PCR; TCRdb holds only in-frame clones, not every one. Seen here are some 150,000 clones, roughly nine tenths observed once, and the top ten hold 0.55%. Sequencing was performed on peripheral blood. Receptors originate from a middle-aged man with acute or convalescent COVID-19. Both conserved end residues are part of each CDR3. A D gene is named only where the DNA matches it firmly. Some rows have no size entry. The others give once, few or many, or a class for an expanded clone.

d_call: .
v_call: TRBV3-1/TRBV3-2
clone_size: .
j_call: TRBJ1-3
cdr3_nt: TGTGCCAGCAGCCGCCAGGGGATTTCTGGAAACACCATATATTTT
cdr3_aa: CASSRQGISGNTIYF

d_call: TRBD2
v_call: TRBV2
clone_size: .
j_call: TRBJ2-2
cdr3_nt: TGTGCCAGCACAGGCGGGAGGAACACCGGGGAGCTGTTTTTT
cdr3_aa: CASTGGRNTGELFF

d_call: TRBD1
v_call: TRBV4-1
clone_size: few
j_call: TRBJ1-2
cdr3_nt: TGCGCCAGCAGCCAATGGATACAGGGGGCCTCTGGCTACACCTTC
cdr3_aa: CASSQWIQGASGYTF

d_call: TRBD2
v_call: TRBV5-1
clone_size: .
j_call: TRBJ2-3
cdr3_nt: TGCGCCAGCAGCCGAGGGCCCCTTGGGGCTAGCGGGAGGATTCACACAGATACGCAGTATTTT
cdr3_aa: CASSRGPLGASGRIHTDTQYF

d_call: .
v_call: TRBV5-1
clone_size: .
j_call: TRBJ2-1
cdr3_nt: TGCGCCAGCAGCGACTTTTCCTCCTACAATGAGCAGTTCTTC
cdr3_aa: CASSDFSSYNEQFF

d_call: .
v_call: TRBV19
clone_size: .
j_call: TRBJ1-2
cdr3_nt: TGTGCCAGTACCTCAACAGAGAACTATGGCTACACCTTC
cdr3_aa: CASTSTENYGYTF

d_call: TRBD2
v_call: TRBV18
clone_size: .
j_call: TRBJ2-5
cdr3_nt: TGTGCCAGCTCACCCCCCTTGGAGGTAGCGGGATTCCAAGAGACCCAGTACTTC
cdr3_aa: CASSPPLEVAGFQETQYF

d_call: TRBD1
v_call: TRBV28
clone_size: .
j_call: TRBJ1-2
cdr3_nt: TGTGCCAGCAGCACAGGGGTGTGGGTCGTGATTAGTGGCTACACCTTC
cdr3_aa: CASSTGVWVVISGYTF

d_call: .
v_call: TRBV6-2/TRBV6-3
clone_size: .
j_call: TRBJ1-5
cdr3_nt: TGTGCCAGCAGTTTAGGAGGGATCGGACAGCCCCAGCATTTT
cdr3_aa: CASSLGGIGQPQHF

d_call: .
v_call: TRBV28
clone_size: .
j_call: TRBJ2-5
cdr3_nt: TGTGCCAGCAGTCCTGGACCGAGCCGGGGGCAAGAGACCCAGTACTTC
cdr3_aa: CASSPGPSRGQETQYF

d_call: .
v_call: TRBV2
clone_size: .
j_call: TRBJ1-3
cdr3_nt: TGTGCCAGCAAATCCGGGACACCTCTTATAGGAAACACCATATATTTT
cdr3_aa: CASKSGTPLIGNTIYF

d_call: TRBD2
v_call: TRBV6-5
clone_size: .
j_call: TRBJ2-5
cdr3_nt: TGTGCCAGCAGGCCTAGCGGGGGGCGAGGGGAGACCCAGTACTTC
cdr3_aa: CASRPSGGRGETQYF

d_call: .
v_call: TRBV24-1
clone_size: .
j_call: TRBJ1-3
cdr3_nt: TGTGCCACTCAAGACAGCTCTGGAAACACCATATATTTT
cdr3_aa: CATQDSSGNTIYF

d_call: TRBD1
v_call: TRBV7-9
clone_size: .
j_call: TRBJ1-4
cdr3_nt: TGTGCCAGCAGCTCCGGACAGGACCTTAATGAAAAACTGTTTTTT
cdr3_aa: CASSSGQDLNEKLFF

d_call: .
v_call: TRBV5-5
clone_size: .
j_call: TRBJ2-2
cdr3_nt: TGTGCCAGCAGCTCGACGATGGCGGGCCCTCTTCGAGGGGAGCTGTTTTTT
cdr3_aa: CASSSTMAGPLRGELFF

d_call: TRBD1
v_call: TRBV2
clone_size: few
j_call: TRBJ1-2
cdr3_nt: TGTGCCAGCAGAAACGCCGGGACAGGGAACTATGGCTACACCTTC
cdr3_aa: CASRNAGTGNYGYTF

d_call: TRBD2
v_call: TRBV9
clone_size: many
j_call: TRBJ2-7
cdr3_nt: TGTGCCAGCAGCACTGATTGGACTAGCGGGAACTACGAGCAGTACTTC
cdr3_aa: CASSTDWTSGNYEQYF

d_call: TRBD1
v_call: TRBV5-1
clone_size: few
j_call: TRBJ1-2
cdr3_nt: TGCGCCAGCAGCCCCGGACAGGGATCAGCCTATGGCTACACCTTC
cdr3_aa: CASSPGQGSAYGYTF

d_call: TRBD2
v_call: TRBV29-1
clone_size: once
j_call: TRBJ2-5
cdr3_nt: TGCAGCGTTGATGAGCGGGGGGTACAAGAGACCCAGTACTTC
cdr3_aa: CSVDERGVQETQYF

d_call: TRBD1
v_call: TRBV27
clone_size: .
j_call: TRBJ1-3
cdr3_nt: TGTGCCAGCAGGCAAGGGACAGGTGGAAACACCATATATTTT
cdr3_aa: CASRQGTGGNTIYF

d_call: TRBD2
v_call: TRBV10-3
clone_size: .
j_call: TRBJ2-2
cdr3_nt: TGTGCCATCACCGGGAGGGTCACCGGGGAGCTGTTTTTT
cdr3_aa: CAITGRVTGELFF

d_call: TRBD2
v_call: TRBV28
clone_size: .
j_call: TRBJ2-7
cdr3_nt: TGTGCCAGCAGGCGGAGCGGGAGCCCCTACGAGCAGTACTTC
cdr3_aa: CASRRSGSPYEQYF

d_call: .
v_call: TRBV7-7
clone_size: .
j_call: TRBJ1-1
cdr3_nt: TGTGCTAGCAGCTTAGCAGCGAACACTGAAGCTTTCTTT
cdr3_aa: CASSLAANTEAFF

d_call: .
v_call: TRBV7-9
clone_size: .
j_call: TRBJ1-1
cdr3_nt: TGTGCCAGCAGCCCCCGACTAGACAGGAACACTGAAGCTTTCTTT
cdr3_aa: CASSPRLDRNTEAFF

d_call: TRBD1
v_call: TRBV6-2/TRBV6-3
clone_size: once
j_call: TRBJ1-4
cdr3_nt: TGTGCCAGCAGCCCCCAGACAGGGGTTAATGAAAAACTGTTTTTT
cdr3_aa: CASSPQTGVNEKLFF

d_call: .
v_call: TRBV27
clone_size: once
j_call: TRBJ1-2
cdr3_nt: TGTGCCAGCCTAATTCTGGGGGCGCAGGGCTACACCTTC
cdr3_aa: CASLILGAQGYTF

d_call: TRBD1
v_call: TRBV27
clone_size: .
j_call: TRBJ1-2
cdr3_nt: TGTGCCAGCAGTCTCACCAGGGGGACAGCAGAAGGCTACACCTTC
cdr3_aa: CASSLTRGTAEGYTF

d_call: .
v_call: TRBV28
clone_size: .
j_call: TRBJ2-2
cdr3_nt: TGTGCCAGCCACCCAACAGACGAAGACACCGGGGAGCTGTTTTTT
cdr3_aa: CASHPTDEDTGELFF

d_call: TRBD1
v_call: TRBV6-5
clone_size: .
j_call: TRBJ1-1
cdr3_nt: TGTGCCAGCAGTTACGGACAGGCGAACACTGAAGCTTTCTTT
cdr3_aa: CASSYGQANTEAFF

d_call: TRBD2
v_call: TRBV10-3
clone_size: .
j_call: TRBJ2-1
cdr3_nt: TGTGCCATCAGTGGGACTAGCGGGGGGGCCGGGCTTTCCTACAATGAGCAGTTCTTC
cdr3_aa: CAISGTSGGAGLSYNEQFF

d_call: .
v_call: TRBV6-5
clone_size: .
j_call: TRBJ2-1
cdr3_nt: TGTGCCAGCAGCCCCTCGGCGGGCTCCTACAATGAGCAGTTCTTC
cdr3_aa: CASSPSAGSYNEQFF

d_call: .
v_call: TRBV7-3
clone_size: .
j_call: TRBJ2-3
cdr3_nt: TGTGCCAGCTCAGGGGCGGAGGACGCACTCACAGATACGCAGTATTTT
cdr3_aa: CASSGAEDALTDTQYF

d_call: .
v_call: TRBV28
clone_size: .
j_call: TRBJ2-1
cdr3_nt: TGTGCCAGCAGTTCCCTTAGACAAGGTCCCTTCTTC
cdr3_aa: CASSSLRQGPFF

d_call: .
v_call: TRBV3-1/TRBV3-2
clone_size: .
j_call: TRBJ1-3
cdr3_nt: TGTGCCAGCAGCCAAGTGTCAGCGTCCGGAAACACCATATATTTT
cdr3_aa: CASSQVSASGNTIYF

d_call: .
v_call: TRBV21-1
clone_size: .
j_call: TRBJ1-5
cdr3_nt: TGTGCCAGCAGCAAAATTACCCGGGGGACAGGGAATCAGCCCCAGCATTTT
cdr3_aa: CASSKITRGTGNQPQHF

d_call: .
v_call: TRBV11-3
clone_size: .
j_call: TRBJ2-5
cdr3_nt: TGTGCCAGCAGCTTACAGGGCGACCAGGGGACCCAGTACTTC
cdr3_aa: CASSLQGDQGTQYF

d_call: .
v_call: TRBV27
clone_size: .
j_call: TRBJ1-6
cdr3_nt: TGTGCCAGCAGTTTATTAACCCAGGCGTCCGGAAATTCACCCCTCCACTTT
cdr3_aa: CASSLLTQASGNSPLHF

d_call: .
v_call: TRBV5-4
clone_size: .
j_call: TRBJ1-1
cdr3_nt: TGTGCCAGCAGCTTGGGGCAAAGGAACACTGAAGCTTTCTTT
cdr3_aa: CASSLGQRNTEAFF

d_call: TRBD1
v_call: TRBV3-1/TRBV3-2
clone_size: .
j_call: TRBJ1-6
cdr3_nt: TGTGCCAGCACCTGGACAGGGAGGAATTCACCCCTCCACTTT
cdr3_aa: CASTWTGRNSPLHF

d_call: TRBD2
v_call: TRBV24-1
clone_size: .
j_call: TRBJ2-1
cdr3_nt: TGTGCCACCAGTGATCCGGGACTAGCGGGGAACAATGAGCAGTTCTTC
cdr3_aa: CATSDPGLAGNNEQFF

d_call: .
v_call: TRBV5-4
clone_size: .
j_call: TRBJ1-6
cdr3_nt: TGTGCCAGCAGCTCGGTCGGACGGGGTTCACCCCTCCACTTT
cdr3_aa: CASSSVGRGSPLHF

d_call: .
v_call: TRBV7-9
clone_size: .
j_call: TRBJ2-2
cdr3_nt: TGTGCCAGCAGCTTAAATATACCGACAGGTTTGACCGGGGAGCTGTTTTTT
cdr3_aa: CASSLNIPTGLTGELFF

d_call: TRBD1
v_call: TRBV6-6
clone_size: .
j_call: TRBJ2-1
cdr3_nt: TGTGCCAGCAGTCAAACAGGGGGCAGTGAGCAGTTCTTC
cdr3_aa: CASSQTGGSEQFF

d_call: TRBD1
v_call: TRBV18
clone_size: .
j_call: TRBJ2-1
cdr3_nt: TGTGCCAGCTCCGGAACCGGGACAGGGCTGTCCAATGAGCAGTTCTTC
cdr3_aa: CASSGTGTGLSNEQFF

d_call: .
v_call: TRBV18
clone_size: .
j_call: TRBJ1-2
cdr3_nt: TGTGCCAGCTCACCACAGGACATGTTACATAACTATGGCTACACCTTC
cdr3_aa: CASSPQDMLHNYGYTF

d_call: .
v_call: TRBV7-2
clone_size: .
j_call: TRBJ1-5
cdr3_nt: TGTGCCAGCAGTCCGGACACCTATCAGCCCCAGCATTTT
cdr3_aa: CASSPDTYQPQHF

d_call: TRBD2
v_call: TRBV5-1
clone_size: .
j_call: TRBJ2-5
cdr3_nt: TGCGCCAGCAGCTTACCCTCGACTAGCGGGGGGTTTCAAGAGACCCAGTACTTC
cdr3_aa: CASSLPSTSGGFQETQYF

d_call: .
v_call: TRBV27
clone_size: .
j_call: TRBJ2-1
cdr3_nt: TGTGCCAGCAGACCCCGCCCGGGCAATGAGCAGTTCTTC
cdr3_aa: CASRPRPGNEQFF

d_call: TRBD2
v_call: TRBV11-2
clone_size: .
j_call: TRBJ2-5
cdr3_nt: TGTGCCAGCAGCTCTTACGTAGCGGGAGAGGAGACCCAGTACTTC
cdr3_aa: CASSSYVAGEETQYF

d_call: .
v_call: TRBV6-1
clone_size: .
j_call: TRBJ1-4
cdr3_nt: TGTGCCAGCAGTGAAGCGAAGGGGAACGGGCTGTTTTTT
cdr3_aa: CASSEAKGNGLFF

d_call: TRBD1
v_call: TRBV7-2
clone_size: .
j_call: TRBJ2-5
cdr3_nt: TGTGCCAGCAGCTCTTCAGGGGGCCGTGACCAAGAGACCCAGTACTTC
cdr3_aa: CASSSSGGRDQETQYF

d_call: .
v_call: TRBV11-2
clone_size: .
j_call: TRBJ2-6
cdr3_nt: TGTGCCAGCAGCCAGGTCGGGGTAAGCCCTGGGGCCAACGTCCTGACTTTC
cdr3_aa: CASSQVGVSPGANVLTF

d_call: .
v_call: TRBV5-8
clone_size: .
j_call: TRBJ2-2
cdr3_nt: TGTGCCAGCAGACGCTCCGGGACCGGGGAGCTGTTTTTT
cdr3_aa: CASRRSGTGELFF

d_call: .
v_call: TRBV5-6
clone_size: .
j_call: TRBJ1-1
cdr3_nt: TGTGCCAGCAGCTTGACAAACACTGAAGCTTTCTTT
cdr3_aa: CASSLTNTEAFF

d_call: TRBD1
v_call: TRBV4-2
clone_size: .
j_call: TRBJ2-3
cdr3_nt: TGTGCCAGCAGCCAGCCTCGACAGGGCCCAGATACGCAGTATTTT
cdr3_aa: CASSQPRQGPDTQYF

d_call: .
v_call: TRBV10-3
clone_size: once
j_call: TRBJ1-1
cdr3_nt: TGTGCCATCAGTGAGTCTACGGATCGGGCTGAAGCTTTCTTT
cdr3_aa: CAISESTDRAEAFF

d_call: .
v_call: TRBV29-1
clone_size: .
j_call: TRBJ2-1
cdr3_nt: TGCAGCGTTCGGGGGGCTGGCAATGAGCAGTTCTTC
cdr3_aa: CSVRGAGNEQFF

d_call: TRBD1
v_call: TRBV30
clone_size: .
j_call: TRBJ1-2
cdr3_nt: TGTGCCTGGACATTACAGGGGTGGGACGGCTACACCTTC
cdr3_aa: CAWTLQGWDGYTF

d_call: TRBD2
v_call: TRBV25-1
clone_size: .
j_call: TRBJ2-1
cdr3_nt: TGTGCCAGCAGTGGGTTAGCGGGGGGCGAGGGGTCCTACAATGAGCAGTTCTTC
cdr3_aa: CASSGLAGGEGSYNEQFF

d_call: .
v_call: TRBV11-2
clone_size: .
j_call: TRBJ2-5
cdr3_nt: TGTGCCAGCAGCTTAGGCGGGGCCCTCCAAGAGACCCAGTACTTC
cdr3_aa: CASSLGGALQETQYF